The rows below give T cell receptor beta chains drawn from one sample of a study of OX40 agonist ivuxolimab in advanced cancers. The protocol was immunoSEQ multiplex PCR, while the TCRdb copy is restricted to in-frame clones and leaves out a portion. The profile shows around 80,000 clones, more than 85% of them singletons. This material consisted of CD4+ or CD8+ T cells sorted from blood, taken in a trial of the OX40 agonist ivuxolimab. The origin of the receptors is an adult with an advanced solid tumor such as melanoma, head and neck, liver or kidney cancer. The CDR3 runs from the conserved cysteine through the conserved F or W. A D gene is named only where the DNA matches it firmly. Rows may omit the clone size; those that give it use once, few, many or a size class.

abundance: -
d_gene: TRBD1
v_gene: TRBV19
j_gene: TRBJ1-4
CDR3aa: CASSGQDSEKLFF
CDR3nt: TGTGCCAGTAGCGGACAGGATTCCGAAAAACTGTTTTTT

abundance: -
d_gene: -
v_gene: TRBV18
j_gene: TRBJ2-2
CDR3aa: CASSPGDRTGELFF
CDR3nt: TGTGCCAGCTCACCTGGAGACCGTACCGGGGAGCTGTTTTTT

abundance: once
d_gene: -
v_gene: TRBV6-5
j_gene: TRBJ1-3
CDR3aa: CASSYSRTDRNTIYF
CDR3nt: TGTGCCAGCAGTTACTCTAGGACAGACCGAAACACCATATATTTT

abundance: -
d_gene: TRBD1
v_gene: TRBV5-1
j_gene: TRBJ2-2
CDR3aa: CASSQDRGHTGELFF
CDR3nt: TGCGCCAGCAGCCAGGACAGGGGGCACACCGGGGAGCTGTTTTTT

abundance: once
d_gene: -
v_gene: TRBV5-1
j_gene: TRBJ2-3
CDR3aa: CASSLVVLGASDTQYF
CDR3nt: TGCGCCAGCAGCTTGGTGGTGTTGGGGGCCTCAGATACGCAGTATTTT

abundance: -
d_gene: -
v_gene: TRBV6-5
j_gene: TRBJ1-1
CDR3aa: CASSSRGGSDTEAFF
CDR3nt: TGTGCCAGCAGTAGCCGGGGGGGTTCGGACACTGAAGCTTTCTTT

abundance: -
d_gene: TRBD2
v_gene: TRBV28
j_gene: TRBJ2-7
CDR3aa: CASSFSGRGYEQYF
CDR3nt: TGTGCCAGCAGTTTTAGCGGGAGAGGCTACGAGCAGTACTTC

abundance: -
d_gene: -
v_gene: TRBV7-2
j_gene: TRBJ2-5
CDR3aa: CASSLGRPYRKETQYF
CDR3nt: TGTGCCAGCAGCTTGGGCAGGCCGTATCGGAAAGAGACCCAGTACTTC

abundance: -
d_gene: -
v_gene: TRBV19
j_gene: TRBJ1-5
CDR3aa: CASSIGQQQPQHF
CDR3nt: TGTGCCAGTAGTATCGGGCAACAGCAGCCCCAGCATTTT

abundance: -
d_gene: TRBD1
v_gene: TRBV10-3
j_gene: TRBJ2-5
CDR3aa: CAISTSGTGGQETQYF
CDR3nt: TGTGCCATCAGTACCTCCGGGACAGGGGGACAAGAGACCCAGTACTTC

abundance: -
d_gene: -
v_gene: TRBV6-1
j_gene: TRBJ2-5
CDR3aa: CASSENEGTQYF
CDR3nt: TGTGCCAGCAGTGAAAACGAAGGGACCCAGTACTTC

abundance: -
d_gene: -
v_gene: TRBV6-5
j_gene: TRBJ2-7
CDR3aa: CASSYSRTSYEQYF
CDR3nt: TGTGCCAGCAGTTACTCGCGCACCTCCTACGAGCAGTACTTC

abundance: -
d_gene: TRBD1
v_gene: TRBV19
j_gene: TRBJ1-4
CDR3aa: CASMSGTSSRDRGNEKLFF
CDR3nt: TGTGCCAGTATGTCCGGGACGTCTAGTAGGGACAGGGGTAATGAAAAACTGTTTTTT

abundance: -
d_gene: TRBD1
v_gene: TRBV5-1
j_gene: TRBJ1-4
CDR3aa: CASSLQGAGNEKLFF
CDR3nt: TGCGCCAGCAGCTTACAGGGGGCTGGTAATGAAAAACTGTTTTTT

abundance: -
d_gene: TRBD1
v_gene: TRBV29-1
j_gene: TRBJ1-1
CDR3aa: CSGKGQGLLSEAFF
CDR3nt: TGCAGCGGGAAGGGACAGGGGCTCCTCTCTGAAGCTTTCTTT

abundance: -
d_gene: TRBD1
v_gene: TRBV5-6
j_gene: TRBJ1-5
CDR3aa: CASSLGQGRPQHF
CDR3nt: TGTGCCAGCAGCTTGGGACAGGGGCGGCCCCAGCATTTT

abundance: -
d_gene: TRBD2
v_gene: TRBV5-1
j_gene: TRBJ2-5
CDR3aa: CASSLTGGGEETQYF
CDR3nt: TGCGCCAGCAGCTTGACCGGCGGGGGGGAAGAGACCCAGTACTTC

abundance: -
d_gene: -
v_gene: TRBV19
j_gene: TRBJ2-5
CDR3aa: CASSIRGGYQETQYF
CDR3nt: TGTGCCAGTAGTATCCGAGGAGGGTACCAAGAGACCCAGTACTTC

abundance: -
d_gene: TRBD2
v_gene: TRBV7-6
j_gene: TRBJ2-3
CDR3aa: CASSRRTSGGTDTQYF
CDR3nt: TGTGCCAGCAGCCGCAGGACTAGCGGGGGCACAGATACGCAGTATTTT

abundance: -
d_gene: -
v_gene: TRBV29-1
j_gene: TRBJ1-1
CDR3aa: CSVQSTVNTEAFF
CDR3nt: TGCAGCGTACAATCGACGGTGAACACTGAAGCTTTCTTT

abundance: -
d_gene: -
v_gene: TRBV10-1
j_gene: TRBJ2-7
CDR3aa: CASSTGRSYEQYF
CDR3nt: TGCGCCAGCAGTACGGGCCGCTCCTACGAGCAGTACTTC

abundance: -
d_gene: TRBD1
v_gene: TRBV19
j_gene: TRBJ1-1
CDR3aa: CASSIDLTGDTEAFF
CDR3nt: TGTGCCAGTAGTATAGACCTGACAGGGGACACTGAAGCTTTCTTT

abundance: -
d_gene: -
v_gene: TRBV27
j_gene: TRBJ2-7
CDR3aa: CASSLQGGPYEQYF
CDR3nt: TGTGCCAGCAGTTTACAGGGAGGCCCCTACGAGCAGTACTTC

abundance: -
d_gene: TRBD1
v_gene: TRBV7-6
j_gene: TRBJ1-2
CDR3aa: CASSLEDRGGIYGYTF
CDR3nt: TGTGCCAGCAGCTTAGAGGACAGGGGAGGAATCTATGGCTACACCTTC

abundance: once
d_gene: -
v_gene: TRBV7-9
j_gene: TRBJ2-3
CDR3aa: CATSQGLTTDTQYF
CDR3nt: TGTGCCACTTCACAGGGACTAACGACAGATACGCAGTATTTT

abundance: few
d_gene: -
v_gene: TRBV28
j_gene: TRBJ2-3
CDR3aa: CASSPRQIWSTDTQYF
CDR3nt: TGTGCCAGCAGTCCCCGGCAGATCTGGAGCACAGATACGCAGTATTTT

abundance: few
d_gene: -
v_gene: TRBV6-1
j_gene: TRBJ1-1
CDR3aa: CASSEELNTEAFF
CDR3nt: TGTGCCAGCAGTGAAGAATTGAACACTGAAGCTTTCTTT

abundance: -
d_gene: -
v_gene: TRBV28
j_gene: TRBJ1-2
CDR3aa: CASSSLGYTNYGYTF
CDR3nt: TGTGCCAGCAGCTCCCTGGGGTATACTAACTATGGCTACACCTTC

abundance: -
d_gene: TRBD2
v_gene: TRBV27
j_gene: TRBJ2-7
CDR3aa: CASSFLGTSGYEQYF
CDR3nt: TGTGCCAGCAGTTTCCTCGGGACTAGCGGCTACGAGCAGTACTTC

abundance: -
d_gene: TRBD2
v_gene: TRBV4-2
j_gene: TRBJ2-7
CDR3aa: CASSPLDLAGSYEQYF
CDR3nt: TGTGCCAGCAGCCCCTTGGACCTAGCGGGCTCCTACGAGCAGTACTTC

abundance: -
d_gene: -
v_gene: TRBV6-1
j_gene: TRBJ1-5
CDR3aa: CASITGTSNQPQHF
CDR3nt: TGTGCCAGCATTACCGGGACATCTAATCAGCCCCAGCATTTT

abundance: -
d_gene: -
v_gene: TRBV10-3
j_gene: TRBJ1-1
CDR3aa: CAISGGQMNTEAFF
CDR3nt: TGTGCCATCAGTGGGGGACAAATGAACACTGAAGCTTTCTTT

abundance: -
d_gene: -
v_gene: TRBV7-6
j_gene: TRBJ1-1
CDR3aa: CASSFQWNTEAFF
CDR3nt: TGTGCCAGCAGCTTTCAGTGGAACACTGAAGCTTTCTTT

abundance: -
d_gene: -
v_gene: TRBV28
j_gene: TRBJ1-1
CDR3aa: CASSQRDSYPNTEAFF
CDR3nt: TGTGCCAGCAGCCAACGGGACTCCTACCCGAACACTGAAGCTTTCTTT

abundance: -
d_gene: TRBD1
v_gene: TRBV9
j_gene: TRBJ2-5
CDR3aa: CASSVAGGQGGSPQYF
CDR3nt: TGTGCCAGCAGCGTAGCAGGGGGCCAAGGTGGGAGCCCCCAGTACTTC

abundance: -
d_gene: -
v_gene: TRBV9
j_gene: TRBJ2-7
CDR3aa: CASSGGAASSYEQYF
CDR3nt: TGTGCCAGCAGCGGCGGGGCGGCGAGCTCCTACGAGCAGTACTTC

abundance: -
d_gene: -
v_gene: TRBV7-7
j_gene: TRBJ1-1
CDR3aa: CAPGGNTEAFF
CDR3nt: TGTGCCCCGGGGGGGAACACTGAAGCTTTCTTT

abundance: -
d_gene: TRBD2
v_gene: TRBV11-3
j_gene: TRBJ2-3
CDR3aa: CASSFSGGFTDTQYF
CDR3nt: TGTGCCAGCAGCTTTAGCGGGGGGTTCACAGATACGCAGTATTTT